The present entry profiles one T cell receptor beta chain with its context. No antigen is known for it. J gave up 3 bases and V 8 bases, and 7 bases lay outside the gene matches. This CDR3 has 14 amino acids. Germline V CDR1 and CDR2: MNHNS, SASEGT. These data are taken from a study of cytomegalovirus exposure and HLA in healthy donors. Overall study: It was reported in a later analysis that the 95 to 150 validation repertoires used the same platform as the approximately 670 first-cohort repertoires.

Findings and limits, study-wide: Reports showed the classifier diagnosing cytomegalovirus status with high specificity and sensitivity. Confirmation in vitro established that a few CMV-associated chains were specific for CMV antigens.

Sequenced by immunoSEQ multiplex PCR; TCRdb stores in-frame clones only, minus some. The sample shows over 50,000 clones, around 93% of them seen only once. This clonotype was sampled from a man aged 18-30 years in good health and CMV-seropositive. Sequencing was carried out using PBMCs. V is TRBV6-1 and J is TRBJ2-1; TRBD2 agrees at 7 bases. The CDR3 loop reads CASGLGGSYNEQFF. CDR3 nucleotides: TGTGCCAGCGGTTTGGGCGGGAGCTACAATGAGCAGTTCTTC.